This TCR beta chain stems from a study of cytomegalovirus exposure and HLA in healthy donors. Sequencing was performed with immunoSEQ multiplex PCR; in TCRdb, only in-frame clones are kept and a portion is missing. Of some 88,000 clones in the sample, 95% to 97% were seen once. CDR1 SGHVS and CDR2 FQNEAQ come from the germline V gene. J lost 3 bases, V lost 4 bases, and 3 bases had no gene match. The CDR3 runs 15 residues. The receptor comes from a man in his late teens or twenties in good health and CMV-seronegative. Sequencing used PBMCs. The chain joins TRBV7-8 to TRBJ2-1; TRBD2 matches 10 bases. CDR3 protein: CASSSTSGNYNEQFF. The CDR3 DNA reads as TGTGCCAGCAGCTCCACTAGCGGGAACTACAATGAGCAGTTCTTC.